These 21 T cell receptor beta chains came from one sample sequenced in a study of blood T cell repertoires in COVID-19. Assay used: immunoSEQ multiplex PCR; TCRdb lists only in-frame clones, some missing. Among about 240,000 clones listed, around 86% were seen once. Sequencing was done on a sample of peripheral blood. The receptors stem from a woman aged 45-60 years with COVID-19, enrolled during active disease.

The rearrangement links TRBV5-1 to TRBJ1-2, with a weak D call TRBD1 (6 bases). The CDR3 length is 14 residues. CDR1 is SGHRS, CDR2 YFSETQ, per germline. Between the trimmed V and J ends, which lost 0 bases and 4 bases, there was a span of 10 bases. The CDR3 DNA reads TGCGCCAGCAGCTTGGCCGGACAGATCTATGGCTACACCTTC. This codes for CASSLAGQIYGYTF.

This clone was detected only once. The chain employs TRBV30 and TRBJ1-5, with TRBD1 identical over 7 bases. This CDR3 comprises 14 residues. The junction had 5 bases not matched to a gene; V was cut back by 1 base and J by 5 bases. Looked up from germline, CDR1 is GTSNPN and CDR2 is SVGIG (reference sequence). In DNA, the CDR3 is TGTGCCTGGAGTGCCTCGACAGGGTATCAGCCCCAGCATTTT. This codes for CAWSASTGYQPQHF.

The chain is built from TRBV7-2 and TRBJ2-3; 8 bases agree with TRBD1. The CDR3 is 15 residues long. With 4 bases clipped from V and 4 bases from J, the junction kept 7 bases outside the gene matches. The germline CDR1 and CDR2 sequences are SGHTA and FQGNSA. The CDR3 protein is CASSSRTGWADTQYF. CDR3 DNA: TGTGCCAGCAGCTCCAGGACAGGGTGGGCAGATACGCAGTATTTT. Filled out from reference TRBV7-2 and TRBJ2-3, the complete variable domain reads GAGVSQSPSNKVTEKGKDVELRCDPISGHTALYWYRQSLGQGLEFLIYFQGNSAPDKSGLPSDRFSAERTGGSVSTLTIQRTQQEDSAVYLCASSSRTGWADTQYFGPGTRLTVL.

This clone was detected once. The CDR3 DNA is TGTGCCAGCAGCTTATATCTAGCGGGGGGAGTGGAGCAGTTCTTC. As protein: CASSLYLAGGVEQFF. The chain employs TRBV11-2 and TRBJ2-1, with 11 bases identical to TRBD2. The CDR3 sequence is 15 residues long. The germline V gene encodes CDR1 SGHAT and CDR2 FQNNGV. The V gene end was trimmed by 2 bases and the J gene end by 10 bases; junction bases not matched to a gene: 7.

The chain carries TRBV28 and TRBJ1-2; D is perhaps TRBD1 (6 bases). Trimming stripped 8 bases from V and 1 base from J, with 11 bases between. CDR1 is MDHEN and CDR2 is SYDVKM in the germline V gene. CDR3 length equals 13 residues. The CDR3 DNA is TGTGCCAGCGGCGAACAGGGTAACTATGGCTACACCTTC. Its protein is CASGEQGNYGYTF.

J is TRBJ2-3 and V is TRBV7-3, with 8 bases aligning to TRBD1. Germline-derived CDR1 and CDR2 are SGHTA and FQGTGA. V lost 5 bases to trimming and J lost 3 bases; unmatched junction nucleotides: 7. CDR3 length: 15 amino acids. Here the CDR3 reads CASSPDRGRTDTQYF. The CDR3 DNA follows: TGTGCCAGCAGCCCCGACAGGGGCCGGACAGATACGCAGTATTTT.

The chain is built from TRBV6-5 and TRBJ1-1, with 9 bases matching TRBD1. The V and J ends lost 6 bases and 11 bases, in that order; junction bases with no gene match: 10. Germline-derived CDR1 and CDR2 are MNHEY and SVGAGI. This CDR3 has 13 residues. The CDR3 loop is CASRTGTGPGAFF. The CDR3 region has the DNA TGTGCCAGCAGAACCGGGACAGGGCCCGGGGCTTTCTTT.

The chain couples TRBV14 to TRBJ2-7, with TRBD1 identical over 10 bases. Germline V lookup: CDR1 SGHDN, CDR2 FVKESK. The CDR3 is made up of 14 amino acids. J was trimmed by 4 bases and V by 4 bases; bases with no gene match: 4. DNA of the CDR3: TGTGCCAGCAGCCCCGGGACAGGGGTATACGAGCAGTACTTC. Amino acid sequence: CASSPGTGVYEQYF.

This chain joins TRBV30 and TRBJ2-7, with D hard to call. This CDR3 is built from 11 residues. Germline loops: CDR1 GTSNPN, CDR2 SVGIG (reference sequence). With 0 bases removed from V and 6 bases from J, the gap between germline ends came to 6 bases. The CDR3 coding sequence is TGTGCCTGGAGTGTAACGGGCGAGCAGTACTTC. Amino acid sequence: CAWSVTGEQYF.

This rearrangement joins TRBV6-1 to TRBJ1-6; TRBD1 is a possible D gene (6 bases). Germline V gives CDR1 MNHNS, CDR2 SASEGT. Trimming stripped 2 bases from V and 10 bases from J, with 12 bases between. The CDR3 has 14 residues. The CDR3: CASSEWGRGSPLHF. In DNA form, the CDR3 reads TGTGCCAGCAGTGAATGGGGGCGAGGATCACCCCTCCACTTT.

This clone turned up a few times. CDR3 protein: CASNRGIYEQYF. The CDR3 DNA sequence: TGTGCCAGCAACAGGGGGATTTACGAGCAGTACTTC. The chain has TRBV28 and TRBJ2-7, with 8 bases that match TRBD1. The CDR3 is 12 amino acids. The germline gives CDR1 MDHEN, CDR2 SYDVKM. V lost 7 bases to trimming and J lost 4 bases; unmatched junction nucleotides: 3.

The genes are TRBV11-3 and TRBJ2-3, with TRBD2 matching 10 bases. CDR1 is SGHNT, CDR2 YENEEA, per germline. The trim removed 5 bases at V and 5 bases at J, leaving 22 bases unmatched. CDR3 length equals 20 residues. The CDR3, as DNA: TGTGCCAGCAGCGTCCTCCGGGACCAAGCGGGGGGGTGGCTCGGAGATACGCAGTATTTT. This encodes CASSVLRDQAGGWLGDTQYF.

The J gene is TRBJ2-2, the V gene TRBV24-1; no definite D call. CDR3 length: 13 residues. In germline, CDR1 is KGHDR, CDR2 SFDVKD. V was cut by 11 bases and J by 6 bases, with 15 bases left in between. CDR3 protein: CASTGTVPGELFF. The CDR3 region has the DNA TGTGCCAGCACCGGAACAGTTCCCGGGGAGCTGTTTTTT.

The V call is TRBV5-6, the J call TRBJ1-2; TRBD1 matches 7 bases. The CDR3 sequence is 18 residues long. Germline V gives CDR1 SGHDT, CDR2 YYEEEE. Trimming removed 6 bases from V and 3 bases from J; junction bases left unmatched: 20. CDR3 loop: CASILLGGQRIGYYGYTF. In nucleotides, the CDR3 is TGTGCCAGCATTCTTTTGGGGGGACAGAGAATAGGCTACTATGGCTACACCTTC.

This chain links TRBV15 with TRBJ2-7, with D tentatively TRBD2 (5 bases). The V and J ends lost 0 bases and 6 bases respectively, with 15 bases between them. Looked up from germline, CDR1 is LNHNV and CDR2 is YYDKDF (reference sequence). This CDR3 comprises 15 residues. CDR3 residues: CATSRDIAWMGEQYF. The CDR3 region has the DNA TGTGCCACCAGCAGAGATATAGCGTGGATGGGCGAGCAGTACTTC.

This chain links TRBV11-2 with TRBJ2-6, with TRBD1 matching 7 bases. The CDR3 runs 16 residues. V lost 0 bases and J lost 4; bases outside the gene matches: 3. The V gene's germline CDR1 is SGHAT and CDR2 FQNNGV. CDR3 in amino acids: CASSLERGRGANVLTF. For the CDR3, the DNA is TGTGCCAGCAGCTTAGAAAGGGGGCGCGGGGCCAACGTCCTGACTTTC.

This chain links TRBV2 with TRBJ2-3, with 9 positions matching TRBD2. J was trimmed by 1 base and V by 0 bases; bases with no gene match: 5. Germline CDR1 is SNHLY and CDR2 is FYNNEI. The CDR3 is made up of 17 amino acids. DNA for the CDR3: TGTGCCAGCAGTGAAGCCCTAGCGGGGTTCCGCACAGATACGCAGTATTTT. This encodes CASSEALAGFRTDTQYF.

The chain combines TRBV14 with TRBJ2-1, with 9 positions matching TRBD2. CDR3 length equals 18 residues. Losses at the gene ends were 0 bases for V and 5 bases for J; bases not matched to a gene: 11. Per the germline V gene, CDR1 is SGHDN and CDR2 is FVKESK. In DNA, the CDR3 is TGTGCCAGCAGCCAAGATAGGCGGAAAGCGGGGGGCGACAATGAGCAGTTCTTC. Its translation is CASSQDRRKAGGDNEQFF.

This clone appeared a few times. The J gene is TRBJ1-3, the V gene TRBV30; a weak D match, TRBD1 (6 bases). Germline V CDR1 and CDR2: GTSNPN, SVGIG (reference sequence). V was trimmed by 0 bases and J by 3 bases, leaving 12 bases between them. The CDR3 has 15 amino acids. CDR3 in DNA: TGTGCCTGGAGTGTTGGGGGGGCTCGTGGAAACACCATATATTTT. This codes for CAWSVGGARGNTIYF. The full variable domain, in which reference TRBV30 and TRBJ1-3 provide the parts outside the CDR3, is SQTIHQWPATLVQPVGSPLSLECTVEGTSNPNLYWYRQAAGRGLQLLFYSVGIGQISSEVPQNLSASRPQDRQFILSSKKLLLSDSGFYLCAWSVGGARGNTIYFGEGSWLTVV.

The chain's CDR3 is CATSGTGNIGPGGYTF. The DNA of the CDR3 is TGTGCCACCAGTGGGACAGGGAATATTGGACCGGGTGGCTACACCTTC. This rearrangement joins TRBV24-1 to TRBJ1-2, with 8 bases identical to TRBD1. This CDR3 region has 16 residues. Germline-derived CDR1 and CDR2 are KGHDR and SFDVKD. V shed 5 bases and J 7 bases; nucleotides not matched to a gene: 14.

The CDR3: CASSDSFASDTQYF. In DNA form, the CDR3 reads TGTGCCAGCAGTGACTCGTTTGCGTCGGATACGCAGTATTTT. The rearrangement links TRBV6-4 to TRBJ2-3; D unclear. This CDR3 has 14 residues. The V and J ends lost 0 bases and 6 bases respectively, with 10 bases between them. Germline CDR1 reads MRHNA; CDR2 reads SNTAGT.